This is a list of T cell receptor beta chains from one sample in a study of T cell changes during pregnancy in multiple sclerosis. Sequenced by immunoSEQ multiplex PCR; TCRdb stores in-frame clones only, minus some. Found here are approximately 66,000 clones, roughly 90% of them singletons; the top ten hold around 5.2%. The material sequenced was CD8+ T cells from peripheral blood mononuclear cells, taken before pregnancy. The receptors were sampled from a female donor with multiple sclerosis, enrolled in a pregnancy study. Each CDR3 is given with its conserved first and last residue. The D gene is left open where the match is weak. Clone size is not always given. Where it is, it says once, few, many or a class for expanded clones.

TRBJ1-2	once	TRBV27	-	CASSLSAINGYTF	TGTGCCAGCAGTTTATCAGCGATCAATGGCTACACCTTC
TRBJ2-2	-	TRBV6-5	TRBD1	CASSIGTAGELFF	TGTGCCAGCAGCATAGGGACAGCCGGGGAGCTGTTTTTT
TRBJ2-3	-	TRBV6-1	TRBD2	CASIGLAGGPDTQYF	TGTGCCAGCATCGGACTAGCGGGGGGGCCAGATACGCAGTATTTT
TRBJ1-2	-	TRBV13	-	CASSPAPSNGYTF	TGTGCCAGCAGCCCAGCGCCTTCGAATGGCTACACCTTC
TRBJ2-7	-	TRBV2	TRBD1	CASTGQNYEQYF	TGTGCCAGCACGGGACAGAACTACGAGCAGTACTTC
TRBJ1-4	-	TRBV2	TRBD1	CASLVTGQGEKLFF	TGTGCCAGCTTAGTTACGGGACAGGGAGAAAAACTGTTTTTT
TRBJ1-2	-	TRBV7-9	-	CASSLDFRFYTF	TGTGCCAGCAGCTTAGACTTTAGATTCTACACCTTC
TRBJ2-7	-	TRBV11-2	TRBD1	CASSPTTGQREQYF	TGTGCCAGCAGTCCAACAACGGGACAGAGGGAGCAGTACTTC
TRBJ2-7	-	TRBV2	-	CASTQGPEQYF	TGTGCCAGCACCCAGGGCCCCGAGCAGTACTTC
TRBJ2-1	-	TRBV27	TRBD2	CASSSELAGANEQFF	TGTGCCAGCAGTTCAGAACTAGCGGGGGCCAATGAGCAGTTCTTC
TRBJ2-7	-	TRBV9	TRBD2	CASGPGGSYEQYF	TGTGCCAGCGGCCCGGGGGGGTCCTACGAGCAGTACTTC
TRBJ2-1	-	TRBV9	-	CASSVEQVGRGYNEQFF	TGTGCCAGCAGCGTGGAGCAAGTGGGGCGGGGTTACAATGAGCAGTTCTTC
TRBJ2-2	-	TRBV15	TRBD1	CATSRDTTGPNTGELFF	TGTGCCACCAGCAGAGACACGACAGGGCCGAACACCGGGGAGCTGTTTTTT
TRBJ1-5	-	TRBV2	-	CASSDTGSHQPQHF	TGTGCCAGCAGTGATACGGGGAGTCATCAGCCCCAGCATTTT
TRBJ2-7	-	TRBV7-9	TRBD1	CASSQTGGSEQYF	TGTGCCAGCAGCCAGACAGGGGGGAGTGAGCAGTACTTC
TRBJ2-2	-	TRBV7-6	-	CASSSRDTGELFF	TGTGCCAGCAGCTCGAGGGACACCGGGGAGCTGTTTTTT
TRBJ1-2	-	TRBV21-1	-	CASSKGGYRGKYGYTF	TGTGCCAGCAGCAAAGGTGGTTACAGGGGGAAGTATGGCTACACCTTC
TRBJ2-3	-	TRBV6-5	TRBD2	CASSYLGLAGQDTQYF	TGTGCCAGCAGTTACTTGGGACTAGCGGGACAGGATACGCAGTATTTT
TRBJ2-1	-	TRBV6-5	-	CASSTSRWNEQFF	TGTGCCAGCAGTACCTCTCGGTGGAATGAGCAGTTCTTC
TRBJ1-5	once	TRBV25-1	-	CASSDSPDSSNQPQHF	TGTGCCAGCAGTGATTCCCCCGACAGTTCCAATCAGCCCCAGCATTTT
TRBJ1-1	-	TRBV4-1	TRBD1	CASSQVQGDTEAFF	TGCGCCAGCAGCCAAGTTCAGGGGGACACTGAAGCTTTCTTT
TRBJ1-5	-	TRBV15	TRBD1	CATAIGTGENQPQHF	TGTGCCACCGCCATCGGGACAGGTGAAAATCAGCCCCAGCATTTT
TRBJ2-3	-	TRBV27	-	CASSPYGGVSDTQYF	TGTGCCAGCAGTCCCTATGGGGGCGTCTCAGATACGCAGTATTTT
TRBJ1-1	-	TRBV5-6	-	CASSLGRIWTEAFF	TGTGCCAGCAGCTTGGGGCGGATTTGGACTGAAGCTTTCTTT
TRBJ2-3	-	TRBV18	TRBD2	CASSVTSGAPGHSTDTQYF	TGTGCCAGCTCAGTGACTAGCGGGGCCCCTGGGCATAGCACAGATACGCAGTATTTT
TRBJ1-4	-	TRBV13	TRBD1	CASSSGQAAPLEKLFF	TGTGCCAGCAGCTCGGGACAGGCGGCCCCGCTTGAAAAACTGTTTTTT
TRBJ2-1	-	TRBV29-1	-	CSVDQGNEQFF	TGCAGCGTTGATCAGGGCAATGAGCAGTTCTTC
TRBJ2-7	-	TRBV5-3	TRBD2	CARSVTPKLAGPREQYF	TGTGCCAGAAGCGTCACACCCAAGCTAGCGGGGCCGCGGGAGCAGTACTTC
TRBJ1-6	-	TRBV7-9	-	CASSLLQGDSPLHF	TGTGCCAGCAGCTTATTGCAGGGCGATTCACCCCTCCACTTT
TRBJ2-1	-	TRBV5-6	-	CASSFVGQGHNEQFF	TGTGCCAGCAGCTTCGTGGGTCAGGGCCACAATGAGCAGTTCTTC
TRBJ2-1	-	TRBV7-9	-	CASSLGGGQAGWDEQFF	TGTGCCAGCAGCTTAGGGGGGGGCCAGGCAGGTTGGGATGAGCAGTTCTTC
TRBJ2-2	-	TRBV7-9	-	CASSLEGIGAHSGELFF	TGTGCCAGCAGCTTGGAGGGGATTGGGGCCCATTCCGGGGAGCTGTTTTTT
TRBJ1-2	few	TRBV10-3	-	CATPDPDYGYTF	TGTGCCACCCCCGATCCGGACTATGGCTACACCTTC
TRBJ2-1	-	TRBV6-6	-	CASRGTAQYNEQFF	TGTGCCAGCCGGGGAACCGCGCAATACAATGAGCAGTTCTTC
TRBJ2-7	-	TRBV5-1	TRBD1	CASSFGTGGSYEQYF	TGCGCCAGCAGCTTCGGAACAGGGGGCTCCTACGAGCAGTACTTC
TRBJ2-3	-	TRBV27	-	CASSLTQTDTQYF	TGTGCCAGCAGCTTGACACAGACAGATACGCAGTATTTT
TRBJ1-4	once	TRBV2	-	CASSDPTLNATNEKLFF	TGTGCCAGCAGTGATCCGACTTTAAATGCAACTAATGAAAAACTGTTTTTT
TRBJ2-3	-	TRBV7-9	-	CASSLAQHTQYF	TGTGCCAGCAGCTTAGCACAGCATACGCAGTATTTT
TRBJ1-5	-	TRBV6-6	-	CASSYSRDINQPQHF	TGTGCCAGCAGTTACTCGAGGGACATCAATCAGCCCCAGCATTTT
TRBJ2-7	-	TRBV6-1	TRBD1	CASSEEDREFSPFFHEQYF	TGTGCCAGCAGTGAGGAGGACAGGGAATTTTCCCCTTTCTTCCACGAGCAGTACTTC
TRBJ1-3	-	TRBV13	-	CASSLGASGNTIYF	TGTGCCAGCAGCTTAGGGGCTTCTGGAAACACCATATATTTT
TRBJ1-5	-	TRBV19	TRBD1	CASSIDREEPQHF	TGTGCCAGTAGTATCGACAGGGAGGAGCCCCAGCATTTT
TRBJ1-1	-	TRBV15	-	CATSRDVLEAGATEAFF	TGTGCCACCAGCAGAGATGTTTTGGAGGCGGGTGCCACTGAAGCTTTCTTT
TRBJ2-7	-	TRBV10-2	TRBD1	CASSAVGTGTYEQYF	TGCGCCAGCAGTGCTGTTGGGACAGGTACATACGAGCAGTACTTC
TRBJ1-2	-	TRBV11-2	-	CASSLDGGRGKGYGYTF	TGTGCCAGCAGCTTAGATGGAGGCAGGGGCAAGGGGTATGGCTACACCTTC
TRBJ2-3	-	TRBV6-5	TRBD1	CASSYSQGGTDTQYF	TGTGCCAGCAGTTACTCCCAGGGGGGCACAGATACGCAGTATTTT